These 18 T cell receptor beta chains were sequenced from one sample in a study of T cell repertoires in cytomegalovirus infection. Each CDR3 protein gets one entry after TCRdb re-called the reads with MiXCR. The data contain approximately 910,000 distinct CDR3 sequences, roughly 31% of them seen just once; the ten biggest clones take up around 15%. These receptors' targets are unknown. This specimen consisted of cultured CD8+ T cells from PBMCs, obtained from culture after CMV antigen stimulation. Receptors originate from a human donor in good health (CMV status not recorded). Some clones in this sample may be carry-over from other donors' samples.

Details on this clonotype: A much larger clone lies a single base off, so this may be a read error. The chain combines TRBV7-8 with TRBJ1-1; 7 bases are a match to TRBD1. Germline V CDR1 and CDR2: SGHVS, FQNEAQ. This CDR3 region has 16 residues. Here the CDR3 DNA reads TGTGCCAACAGCTTTCAGAGGGGGCGTGGAAACACTGAAGCTTTCTTT. Amino acid sequence: CANSFQRGRGNTEAFF.

This clonotype was seen at least ten times. J is TRBJ2-7 and V is TRBV7-9; D tentatively reads TRBD1 or TRBD2 (5 bases each). V was pared by 2 bases and J by 7 bases, with 15 bases between. There are 14 residues in the CDR3. Per the germline V gene, CDR1 is SEHNR and CDR2 is FQNEAQ (reference sequence). CDR3 protein: CASSLIGAPGEQYF. The CDR3 DNA reads TGTGCCAGCAGCTTAATCGGGGCGCCGGGAGAGCAGTACTTC.

This clonotype has just a few counts. The rearrangement uses TRBV24-1 and TRBJ2-7, with TRBD1 matching over 11 bases. The germline CDR1 and CDR2 sequences are KGHDR and SFDVKD. With 8 bases clipped from V and 5 bases from J, the junction kept 7 bases outside the gene matches. The CDR3 has 14 amino acids. The CDR3 sequence: CATNSGQGAHEQYF. The CDR3 DNA reads TGTGCCACCAATAGCGGACAGGGGGCCCACGAGCAGTACTTC.

The chain joins TRBV6-5 to TRBJ1-1; D uncertain. The CDR3 totals 14 residues. Germline CDR1 reads MNHEY; CDR2 reads SVGAGI. Trimming left V 10 bases short and J 0 bases short, with 15 bases between. CDR3 in amino acids: CATQGKFMNTEAFF. CDR3 nucleotide sequence: TGTGCCACACAAGGGAAGTTTATGAACACTGAAGCTTTCTTT.

The J gene is TRBJ2-2, the V gene TRBV6-5; a possible D gene is TRBD1 (5 bases). The V and J ends lost 4 bases and 0 bases respectively, with 18 bases between them. CDR3 length: 18 residues. Germline V gene data show CDR1 as MNHEY and CDR2 as SVGAGI. The CDR3 spells CASSSTRQLIPNTGELFF. DNA of the CDR3: TGTGCCAGCAGTTCCACCAGACAGCTGATACCGAACACCGGGGAGCTGTTTTTT.

The sample holds a few counts of this clonotype. The chain employs TRBV5-1 and TRBJ2-7; D possibly corresponds to TRBD1 (6 bases). This CDR3 is 15 amino acids long. Germline values: CDR1 SGHRS, CDR2 YFSETQ. Between the trimmed V and J ends, which lost 2 bases and 1 base, there was a span of 13 bases. The CDR3 region is CASSFSRQVSYEQYV. CDR3 DNA sequence: TGCGCCAGCAGCTTCTCCCGACAGGTATCCTACGAGCAGTACGTC.

V is TRBV12-3 or TRBV12-4 and J is TRBJ2-5, with 12 bases lining up with TRBD2. This CDR3 has 15 amino acids. V was pared by 5 bases and J by 5 bases, with 6 bases of the junction left unmatched. As DNA, the CDR3 is TGTGCCAGCAGTCCTAGCGGGGGGGCGGTGGAGACCCAGTACTTC. It encodes CASSPSGGAVETQYF.

This clonotype came up a few times. The chain recombines TRBV18 with TRBJ2-2; D is uncertain. The CDR3 is 12 amino acids. CDR1 is KGHSH and CDR2 is LQKENI in the germline V gene. Trimming left V 5 bases short and J 7 bases short, with 8 bases between. The CDR3 DNA sequence: TGTGCCAGCTCAATAGGAGACGGGGAGCTGTTTTTT. It encodes CASSIGDGELFF.

The DNA for the CDR3 is TGTGCCAGCAGCCCAAAAGCCGGAGTAGCATATTCACCCCTCCACTTT. Translating it yields CASSPKAGVAYSPLHF. This chain links TRBV7-6 with TRBJ1-6; no clear D. With 5 bases removed from V and 8 bases from J, the gap between germline ends came to 19 bases. The CDR3 covers 16 residues. From germline, CDR1 is SGHVS and CDR2 FNYEAQ.

This clonotype was found many times. The chain couples TRBV7-2 to TRBJ1-1, with D unresolved. Looked up from germline, CDR1 is SGHTA and CDR2 is FQGNSA. The V end lost 2 bases, the J end lost 0 bases, and 10 bases lay between the germline ends. The CDR3 is made up of 15 amino acids. The CDR3 sequence is CASSLYQIMNTEAFF. CDR3 coding DNA: TGTGCCAGCAGCTTATATCAGATTATGAACACTGAAGCTTTCTTT.

This sequence joins TRBV6-2 or TRBV6-3 and TRBJ2-2; 10 positions agree with TRBD1. Germline CDR1 is MNHEY and CDR2 is SVGEGT. The length of the CDR3 is 19 residues. V trimming: 0 bases; J trimming: 0 bases; junction bases outside the gene matches: 7. The chain's CDR3 is CASSYSERDRGPNTGELFF. Here the CDR3 DNA reads TGTGCCAGCAGTTACTCGGAGCGGGACAGGGGACCGAACACCGGGGAGCTGTTTTTT.

The chain joins TRBV10-3 to TRBJ1-1; D gene uncertain. Between the trimmed V and J ends, which lost 2 bases and 3 bases, there was a span of 10 bases. CDR1 is ENHRY and CDR2 is SYGVKD in the germline V gene. This CDR3 region has 14 residues. Here the CDR3 reads CAISETSSDTEAFF. The CDR3 DNA is TGTGCCATCAGTGAGACCTCAAGCGACACTGAAGCTTTCTTT.

This clonotype was detected a few times. One end of the junction varies from germline; a read error may be responsible. The V and J genes are TRBV5-4 and TRBJ2-1; D possibly corresponds to TRBD1 (6 bases). The CDR3 has 11 residues. Germline V lookup: CDR1 SGHNT, CDR2 YYREEE (reference sequence). The CDR3 spells CASSRTEHRIF. The CDR3 DNA follows: TGTGCCAGCAGCCGGACAGAGCACAGGATCTTC.

The chain has TRBV19 and TRBJ2-2; D unclear. The germline V gene encodes CDR1 LNHDA and CDR2 SQIVND (reference sequence). The length of the CDR3 is 14 residues. V lost 3 bases and J 3 bases, leaving 8 bases between the germline ends. The CDR3 nucleotides read TGTGCCAGTAGTATCGGGCAGTACACCGGGGAGCTGTTTTTT. Its protein is CASSIGQYTGELFF.

V usage is TRBV5-6 and J usage is TRBJ2-1; possible D gene TRBD2, 5 bases. This CDR3 has 12 residues. V shed 6 bases and J shed 10 bases, with 14 bases lying between them. Germline values: CDR1 SGHDT, CDR2 YYEEEE. CDR3 DNA: TGTGCCAGCACCTTAACTAGACGGGAGCAGTTCTTC. This sequence encodes CASTLTRREQFF. Full variable domain (remainder filled in from reference TRBV5-6 and TRBJ2-1): DAGVTQSPTHLIKTRGQQVTLRCSPKSGHDTVSWYQQALGQGPQFIFQYYEEEERQRGNFPDRFSGHQFPNYSSELNVNALLLGDSALYLCASTLTRREQFFGPGTRLTVL.

The sample holds a few counts of this clonotype. The CDR3 DNA is TGTGCCAGCAGACCGGGGGGGCGGGCCCATGAGCAGTTCTTC. Protein product: CASRPGGRAHEQFF. V usage is TRBV12-3 or TRBV12-4 and J usage is TRBJ2-1; 8 positions agree with TRBD2. Trimming at V came to 6 bases and at J to 8 bases, leaving 9 bases not matched to a gene. The CDR3 has 14 amino acids.

In this sample, this clonotype turned up a few times. The genes are TRBV4-1 and TRBJ1-1, with D unresolved. The CDR3 is made up of 14 amino acids. Trimming took 1 base from V and 5 from J, leaving 11 bases between them. Germline V gene lookup returns CDR1 MGHRA and CDR2 YSYEKL. This CDR3 is CASSQVLGDTEAFF. The CDR3 bases are TGCGCCAGCAGCCAAGTGTTGGGAGATACTGAAGCTTTCTTT.

Many counts were recorded for this clonotype. The genes are TRBV7-2 and TRBJ1-6, with D uncertain. Trimming removed 5 bases at V and 0 bases at J, with 17 bases between. Germline V gives CDR1 SGHTA, CDR2 FQGNSA. The CDR3 loop spans 18 amino acids. The DNA for the CDR3 is TGTGCCAGCAGCCTAATCCCCGTAGGGAGCTCCTATAATTCACCCCTCCACTTT. It specifies CASSLIPVGSSYNSPLHF.